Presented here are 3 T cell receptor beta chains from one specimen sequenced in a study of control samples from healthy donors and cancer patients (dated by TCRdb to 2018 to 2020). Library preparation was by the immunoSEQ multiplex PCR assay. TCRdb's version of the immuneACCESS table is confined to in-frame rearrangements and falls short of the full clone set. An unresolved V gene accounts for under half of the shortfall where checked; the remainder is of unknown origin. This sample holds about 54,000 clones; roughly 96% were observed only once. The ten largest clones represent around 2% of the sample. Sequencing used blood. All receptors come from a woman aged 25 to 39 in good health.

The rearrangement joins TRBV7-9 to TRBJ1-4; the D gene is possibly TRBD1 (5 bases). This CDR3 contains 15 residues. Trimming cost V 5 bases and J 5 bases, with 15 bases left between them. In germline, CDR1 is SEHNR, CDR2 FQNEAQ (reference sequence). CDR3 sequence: CASSPPTGGNEKLFF. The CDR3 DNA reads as TGTGCCAGCAGCCCTCCCACTGGGGGGAATGAAAAACTGTTTTTT.

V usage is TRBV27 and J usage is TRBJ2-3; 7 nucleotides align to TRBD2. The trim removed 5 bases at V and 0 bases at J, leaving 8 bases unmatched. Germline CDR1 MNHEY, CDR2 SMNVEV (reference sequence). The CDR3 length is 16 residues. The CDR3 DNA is TGTGCCAGCAGTCCCTGGACTAGTTCGAGCACAGATACGCAGTATTTT. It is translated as CASSPWTSSSTDTQYF.

As DNA, the CDR3 is TGTGCCAGCAGCTCCCGACTGAACAATGAGCAGTTCTTC. The encoded protein is CASSSRLNNEQFF. This chain uses TRBV7-3 with TRBJ2-1; no definite D call. Trimming left V 4 bases short and J 5 bases short, with 9 bases between. There are 13 residues in the CDR3. From germline, CDR1 is SGHTA and CDR2 FQGTGA.